The 2 T cell receptor beta chains reported below all come from one sample, sequenced in a study of blood T cell repertoires in COVID-19. Repertoires were generated with immunoSEQ multiplex PCR, while TCRdb's copy carries only in-frame clones and drops some. This table holds about 220,000 clones, 82% found once. Material: peripheral blood. Receptor source: a woman of 80 years or more with COVID-19, enrolled during active disease.

The rearrangement uses TRBV11-2 and TRBJ1-2; TRBD1 matches at 8 bases. The germline V gene encodes CDR1 SGHAT and CDR2 FQNNGV. This CDR3 region has 12 residues. V lost 2 bases and J lost 8; bases outside the gene matches: 1. The CDR3 spells CASSLNRGGYTF. The DNA for the CDR3 is TGTGCCAGCAGCTTAAACAGGGGGGGCTACACCTTC.

The chain links TRBV28 to TRBJ1-2, with D possibly matching TRBD1 (6 bases). Between the trimmed V and J ends, which lost 1 base and 4 bases, there was a span of 16 bases. Per germline, CDR1 MDHEN and CDR2 SYDVKM. The CDR3 is 16 residues long. The CDR3: CASSLFGGGTPYGYTF. The CDR3 region has the DNA TGTGCCAGCAGTTTATTCGGGGGGGGGACACCCTATGGCTACACCTTC.